Below, one T cell receptor (beta chain) is given with its context. Sample-barcoded 5' priming and a J-beta primer mix drove a second PCR of about 6 to 11 cycles. One entry per CDR3 protein, called by TCRdb with MiXCR from the 5' RACE reads. The data hold around 1,000,000 distinct CDR3 sequences, with about two fifths observed a single time. Peripheral blood from each donor was collected in a volume of 9.5 to 10 milliliters. This specimen comes from a study of blood T cells in healthy people across ages. Study context: There was about one barcoded beta molecule captured by template switching per two T cells.

In germline, CDR1 is DFQATT, CDR2 SNEGSKA (reference sequence). The CDR3 spans 13 residues. V was cut by 1 base and J by 1 base, with 7 bases left in between. The TCR comes from a man aged 18-30 years in good health. Sequencing was performed on blood. The chain links TRBV20-1 to TRBJ1-1; D remains ambiguous. The CDR3 loop is CSARVLGNTEAFF. CDR3 in DNA: TGCAGTGCTAGAGTCCTAGGGAACACTGAAGCTTTCTTT.